Listed below are T cell receptor beta chains from one sample, sequenced in a study of blood T cell repertoires in COVID-19. This table comes from immunoSEQ multiplex PCR, and its TCRdb copy is limited to in-frame clones, with some not included. The sample has about 260,000 clones, 80% to 90% seen once; the top ten hold roughly 10%. The sequenced material came from peripheral blood. All receptors come from a woman aged 70-85 years with COVID-19, enrolled during active disease. Both conserved end residues are part of each CDR3. D genes are given only for firm matches. The size entry is marked missing in some rows and otherwise reads once, few, many or a size class.

len	abundance	v_gene	j_gene	d_gene	CDR3nt	CDR3aa
13	once	TRBV12-3/TRBV12-4	TRBJ2-1	TRBD1	TGTGCCAGCACCCCGACAGGGGGCAATGAGCAGTTCTTC	CASTPTGGNEQFF
15	.	TRBV9	TRBJ1-6	.	TGTGCCAGCAGCGACGAACAGGGTTCGAATTCACCCCTCCACTTT	CASSDEQGSNSPLHF
16	.	TRBV5-1	TRBJ2-3	.	TGCGCCAGCAGCTTGGTGAAGCGGGTGAGCACAGATACGCAGTATTTT	CASSLVKRVSTDTQYF
16	.	TRBV16	TRBJ2-7	.	TGTGCCAGCAGCCAATCGGGGGGACGCCGGTCCCGCGAGCAGTACTTC	CASSQSGGRRSREQYF
13	.	TRBV11-3	TRBJ2-2	.	TGTGCCAGCAGCTCTAGTGGGTCCGGGGAGCTGTTTTTT	CASSSSGSGELFF
16	.	TRBV6-6	TRBJ1-6	TRBD1	TGTGCCAGCAGAACAGACAGGGGCTCCTATAATTCACCCCTCCACTTT	CASRTDRGSYNSPLHF
16	.	TRBV7-6	TRBJ1-1	.	TGTGCCAGCAGCTTTTCTACCCGGACCCCGGACAGAGAAGCTTTCTTT	CASSFSTRTPDREAFF
13	.	TRBV7-2	TRBJ1-5	.	TGTGCCAGCAGCTCCTTCGGGTCTCAGCCCCAGCATTTT	CASSSFGSQPQHF
15	.	TRBV7-3	TRBJ2-3	TRBD2	TGTGCCAGCAGCTCCGCGGGGGGTTTAACAGATACGCAGTATTTT	CASSSAGGLTDTQYF
16	.	TRBV9	TRBJ2-3	.	TGTGCCAGCAGCCCCCGTTCAGAACCTAGCACAGATACGCAGTATTTT	CASSPRSEPSTDTQYF
15	few	TRBV7-8	TRBJ2-7	.	TGTGCCAGCAGCCCCCTAATTTGGGACAAATACGAGCAGTACTTC	CASSPLIWDKYEQYF
19	many	TRBV7-2	TRBJ2-7	TRBD1	TGTGCCAGCAGCTTAGGACAGGGTTTTACGGAGATCTCGTCCTACGAGCAGTACTTC	CASSLGQGFTEISSYEQYF
16	.	TRBV11-3	TRBJ1-3	.	TGTGCCAGCAGCTTAATTCCAGGGATGTATGGAAACACCATATATTTT	CASSLIPGMYGNTIYF
15	.	TRBV9	TRBJ2-2	.	TGTGCCAGCAGCGCAGAAATCGCGAACACCGGGGAGCTGTTTTTT	CASSAEIANTGELFF
15	once	TRBV6-5	TRBJ1-1	TRBD1	TGTGCCAGCAGCCGAGGGGGCACCGGAGACACTGAAGCTTTCTTT	CASSRGGTGDTEAFF
16	.	TRBV6-4	TRBJ1-2	TRBD1	TGTGCCAGCAGTGACTCGCGAGACAGGGATATGAGTGGCTACACCTTC	CASSDSRDRDMSGYTF
14	few	TRBV5-1	TRBJ1-6	TRBD1	TGCGCCAGCGGGGTGGAAGGGGGCACTTCACCCCTCCACTTT	CASGVEGGTSPLHF
18	.	TRBV5-5	TRBJ2-2	TRBD2	TGTGCCAGCAGCTTTTGGCCCCCGGGAGGCCCTGGGACCGGGGAGCTGTTTTTT	CASSFWPPGGPGTGELFF
15	.	TRBV6-1	TRBJ1-1	TRBD1	TGTGCCAGCAGTGAGCCGGGACAGATGAACACTGAAGCTTTCTTT	CASSEPGQMNTEAFF
15	.	TRBV3-1/TRBV3-2	TRBJ1-3	.	TGTGCCAGCAGCCCAGACCCCAGGGCTGGAAACACCATATATTTT	CASSPDPRAGNTIYF
15	many	TRBV11-2	TRBJ1-3	.	TGTGCCAGCAGCTCATACAGTAGCTCTGGAAACACCATATATTTT	CASSSYSSSGNTIYF
14	.	TRBV24-1	TRBJ1-1	.	TGTGCCACCAGTGACCACGGAGTGACGGGGGAAGCTTTCTTT	CATSDHGVTGEAFF
12	.	TRBV6-5	TRBJ2-7	TRBD1	TGTGCCAGCAACAGGGACAGGAACGAGCAGTACTTC	CASNRDRNEQYF
16	.	TRBV7-3	TRBJ2-1	.	TGTGCCAGCAGCTTAGCTGGTAGCGGATCATACAATGAGCAGTTCTTC	CASSLAGSGSYNEQFF
15	.	TRBV3-1/TRBV3-2	TRBJ2-1	TRBD2	TGTGCCAGCAGCCCTCGGACTAGCGGGAGCAATGAGCAGTTCTTC	CASSPRTSGSNEQFF
17	.	TRBV7-9	TRBJ2-1	TRBD2	TGTGCCAGCAGCTTATCCGGGAGGTTGAGCTCCTACAATGAGCAGTTCTTC	CASSLSGRLSSYNEQFF
17	.	TRBV24-1	TRBJ2-2	TRBD1	TGTGCCACCAGTGATCCCATCACAGGGGGCAGGACCGGGGAGCTGTTTTTT	CATSDPITGGRTGELFF
16	.	TRBV5-1	TRBJ2-3	.	TGCGCCAGCAGCTTGGCCGAACTAGTAATCACAGATACGCAGTATTTT	CASSLAELVITDTQYF
15	.	TRBV5-1	TRBJ2-3	TRBD2	TGCGCCAGCAGCAAGGACGGACTAGGCACAGATACGCAGTATTTT	CASSKDGLGTDTQYF
16	.	TRBV6-1	TRBJ1-5	TRBD1	TGTGCCAGCAGAGAACCGGGACAGGGGGAATCACAGCCCCAGCATTTT	CASREPGQGESQPQHF
16	.	TRBV5-5	TRBJ2-7	TRBD1	TGTGCCAGCAGCTTGGAGCCAAGGACAGGGGGCGTGCAGCAGTACTTC	CASSLEPRTGGVQQYF
16	.	TRBV29-1	TRBJ2-7	TRBD1	TGCAGCGTTAAGCTACAGGGGGCCTACTTCTCCTACGAGCAGTACTTC	CSVKLQGAYFSYEQYF
16	.	TRBV3-1/TRBV3-2	TRBJ1-3	TRBD1	TGTGCCAGCAGCCAACCGGGACAGGGCTCTGGAAACACCATATATTTT	CASSQPGQGSGNTIYF
12	.	TRBV11-3	TRBJ1-1	.	TGTGCCAGCAGTCGTGGGTCTTCAGGTGCTTTCTTT	CASSRGSSGAFF
14	.	TRBV6-5	TRBJ2-7	.	TGTGCCAGCACTCCCCTGGGCAGCTCCTACGAGCAGTACTTC	CASTPLGSSYEQYF
13	.	TRBV6-2/TRBV6-3	TRBJ1-1	.	TGTGCCAGCAGTCGGACAGCAAACACTGAAGCTTTCTTT	CASSRTANTEAFF
11	.	TRBV30	TRBJ2-7	.	TGTGCCTGGGGGGGTGGGGGCCAGGAGTACTTC	CAWGGGGQEYF
14	.	TRBV6-5	TRBJ2-7	TRBD1	TGTGCCAGCAGCACGGACAGGGGGTTTTACGAGCAGTACTTC	CASSTDRGFYEQYF
14	.	TRBV28	TRBJ2-7	.	TGTGCCAGCAGCCCGCCAGCGTCCTCCTACGAGCAGTACTTC	CASSPPASSYEQYF
14	.	TRBV27	TRBJ1-6	TRBD1	TGTGCCAGCAGTCCCCGACAGGGTAATTCACCCCTCCACTTT	CASSPRQGNSPLHF
15	.	TRBV28	TRBJ2-1	TRBD2	TGTGCCAGCAGTTTATGGACTAGCGGGAGTTATGAGCAGTTCTTC	CASSLWTSGSYEQFF
15	.	TRBV25-1	TRBJ2-3	.	TGTGCCAGCAGTGAGTCGTCTAGAGGTGCAGATACGCAGTATTTT	CASSESSRGADTQYF
13	.	TRBV7-2	TRBJ2-2	.	TGTGCCAGCAGCCAAACGAACACCGGGGAGCTGTTTTTT	CASSQTNTGELFF
13	.	TRBV12-3/TRBV12-4	TRBJ2-7	TRBD1	TGTGCCAGCAGAACGACAGGGGTCGGCGAGCAGTACTTC	CASRTTGVGEQYF
12	.	TRBV3-1/TRBV3-2	TRBJ2-7	.	TGTGCCAGCAGCCAAGGAGGTCCCGAGCAGTACTTC	CASSQGGPEQYF
16	.	TRBV11-3	TRBJ1-3	TRBD1	TGTGCCAGCAGCCCGCAGGACAGGGGAGAAGGAAACACCATATATTTT	CASSPQDRGEGNTIYF
13	.	TRBV9	TRBJ1-1	.	TGTGCCAGCAGCGTAGCTATGAACACTGAAGCTTTCTTT	CASSVAMNTEAFF
14	.	TRBV9	TRBJ1-2	.	TGTGCCAGCAGCCCCGGGGGGGTTAACTATGGCTACACCTTC	CASSPGGVNYGYTF
15	.	TRBV18	TRBJ2-2	.	TGTGCCAGCTCACCACAGAGCGTTAAATCCGGGGAGCTGTTTTTT	CASSPQSVKSGELFF
18	.	TRBV28	TRBJ1-2	TRBD1	TGTGCCAGCAGTTTATCTGGGGACAGGGGCGTCCCTAACTATGGCTACACCTTC	CASSLSGDRGVPNYGYTF
15	few	TRBV19	TRBJ1-5	TRBD1	TGTGCCAGTTCGGGGAACGGACAGGGCGGTCAGCCCCAGCATTTT	CASSGNGQGGQPQHF
13	.	TRBV2	TRBJ2-5	.	TGTGCCAGCAGGCTAGGTGGAGGAGAGACCCAGTACTTC	CASRLGGGETQYF